This T cell receptor (beta chain) is drawn from a study of cytomegalovirus exposure and HLA in healthy donors. Broader study findings: Reportedly, diagnosis of cytomegalovirus status by the classifier showed high specificity and sensitivity. Other equally common chains were less clonally expanded than HLA-associated TCR beta chains, a later analysis showed. The HLA-A and HLA-B alleles of most subjects were reportedly predicted accurately from TCR beta sequences. A previous analysis found most TCR beta V segments productive roughly 87% or roughly 30% of the time.

PCR primers comprised 60 Vbeta and 13 Jbeta primers. Assay: immunoSEQ multiplex PCR; the TCRdb copy retains only in-frame clones and omits some. Of 150,000 to 200,000 clones in the sample, approximately 85% are singletons; the top ten hold 2% to 2.5%. CDR3 length: 13 amino acids. Trimming shortened V by 4 bases and J by 0 bases, and 5 bases separated the two germline ends. CDR1 and CDR2 from the germline V gene are KGHSH and LQKENI. This clone was found once. Its antigen is as yet unknown. Sequencing was done on a sample of PBMCs. The sequence derives from a woman aged 45-59 years in good health and CMV-seronegative. The chain carries TRBV18 and TRBJ2-3; no firm D call. The CDR3 loop reads CASSLTSTDTQYF. The CDR3 DNA sequence: TGTGCCAGCTCACTCACTAGCACAGATACGCAGTATTTT. The full variable domain, in which reference TRBV18 and TRBJ2-3 provide the parts outside the CDR3, is NAGVMQNPRHLVRRRGQEARLRCSPMKGHSHVYWYRQLPEEGLKFMVYLQKENIIDESGMPKERFSAEFPKEGPSILRIQQVVRGDSAAYFCASSLTSTDTQYFGPGTRLTVL.